These 11 T cell receptor beta chains originate from one sample sequenced in a study of read filtering for tumor transcriptome and immune sequencing. The library was built from 400 ng RNA with molecular barcoded adaptors for alpha/delta and beta/gamma chains. TCRdb analysed the reads with MiXCR anew, one entry per CDR3 protein. Of 35,000 to 40,000 distinct CDR3 sequences in the sample, 13% to 15% were seen once. The specimen sequenced was a population of CD138-negative cells sorted from bone marrow. These receptors came from a donor aged 40 or over with multiple myeloma.

The rearrangement links TRBV15 to TRBJ2-7; D call uncertain. The germline gives CDR1 LNHNV, CDR2 YYDKDF (reference sequence). The CDR3 runs 13 residues. V lost 0 bases and J lost 6, with 9 bases in between. The CDR3 DNA is TGTGCCACCAGCAGAGACATATTTGGCGAGCAGTACTTC. Translation: CATSRDIFGEQYF.

V is TRBV6-1 and J is TRBJ1-3, with TRBD1 as a possible D gene (5 bases). The V and J ends lost 3 bases and 0 bases respectively, with 9 bases between them. The CDR3 extends over 15 amino acids. Per the germline V gene, CDR1 is MNHNS and CDR2 is SASEGT. The CDR3 region is CASSDQGFSGNTIYF. CDR3 DNA sequence: TGTGCCAGCAGTGACCAGGGATTCTCTGGAAACACCATATATTTT.

This clonotype showed up just a few times. Possible read error: a much larger clone is one base away. V usage is TRBV7-3 and J usage is TRBJ2-3; a weak D match, TRBD1 (6 bases). CDR1 SGHTA and CDR2 FQGTGA come from the germline V gene. Trimming took 6 bases from V and 3 from J, leaving 10 bases between them. The CDR3 extends over 13 amino acids. This chain's CDR3 is CASSYQGTDTQYF. Here the CDR3 DNA reads TGTGCCAGCAGTTACCAGGGGACAGATACGCAGTATTTT. The entire variable domain, with the rest obtained from reference TRBV7-3 and TRBJ2-3, is as follows: GAGVSQTPSNKVTEKGKYVELRCDPISGHTALYWYRQSLGQGPEFLIYFQGTGAADDSGLPNDRFFAVRPEGSVSTLKIQRTERGDSAVYLCASSYQGTDTQYFGPGTRLTVL.

This clonotype was counted at least ten times. The chain couples TRBV5-6 to TRBJ2-1, with unresolved D. The CDR3 sequence is 11 residues long. V dropped 2 bases and J dropped 13 bases, with 10 bases sitting between them. Germline-derived CDR1 and CDR2 are SGHDT and YYEEEE. The CDR3 bases are TGTGCCAGCAGCTTAACCGCTGGACAGTTCTTC. Its translation is CASSLTAGQFF.

In this sample, this clonotype turned up many times. The genes are TRBV29-1 and TRBJ2-3; D unresolved. V lost 6 bases and J lost 2, with 6 bases in between. Germline CDR1 and CDR2: SQVTM and ANQGSEA. The CDR3 totals 11 residues. CDR3 sequence reads: CSVTNTDTQYF. The DNA for the CDR3 is TGCAGCGTGACGAACACAGATACGCAGTATTTT.

This clonotype was found a few times. Sequence at one end of the junction differs from germline and may be a read error. The chain uses TRBV12-3 or TRBV12-4 and TRBJ2-1; 11 bases agree with TRBD2. There are 16 residues in the CDR3. The DNA for the CDR3 is TGTGCCGGCAGGGAAAATAGCGGGGGGGCTGACAATGAGCAGTTCTTC. Translated, it gives CAGRENSGGADNEQFF.

This clonotype was counted ten times or more. V and J are TRBV6-5 and TRBJ2-3; D possibly corresponds to TRBD2 (7 bases). CDR3 length: 17 amino acids. V dropped 1 base and J dropped 14 bases, with 28 bases sitting between them. Per germline, CDR1 MNHEY and CDR2 SVGAGI. Here the CDR3 reads CASSYFGRNRGAGKTYF. CDR3 sequence (DNA): TGTGCCAGCAGTTACTTTGGGCGGAATCGGGGGGCCGGGAAGACGTATTTT.

Comments on this clonotype: Mismatch with germline at one junction end may stem from a read error. The chain combines TRBV19 with TRBJ1-5, with 10 nucleotides matching TRBD1. The length of the CDR3 is 13 residues. Germline V lookup: CDR1 LNHDA, CDR2 SQIVND (reference sequence). This chain's CDR3 is CASWDRGKQPQHF. The CDR3 coding sequence is TGTGCCAGCTGGGACAGGGGCAAACAGCCCCAGCATTTT.

Details on this clonotype: A read error is possible here, since a much larger clone lies one base away. The gene calls are TRBV5-6 and TRBJ1-2, with D unresolved. CDR3 length equals 12 residues. Germline-derived CDR1 and CDR2 are SGHDT and YYEEEE. The CDR3 here is CASNRDDVGHTF. The CDR3 DNA is TGTGCCAGCAACAGAGACGACGTTGGCCACACCTTC.

This clonotype was counted at least ten times. The CDR3 loop is CASSLGGTIGETQYF. The CDR3 DNA reads as TGTGCCAGCAGCTTAGGGGGGACGATCGGGGAGACCCAGTACTTC. This chain uses TRBV11-2 with TRBJ2-5; D possibly uses TRBD1 or TRBD2 (5 bases each). Germline V gene lookup returns CDR1 SGHAT and CDR2 FQNNGV. Trimming stripped 1 base from V and 5 bases from J, with 14 bases between. The CDR3 length is 15 residues. The full variable domain, completed using reference TRBV11-2 and TRBJ2-5, is EAGVAQSPRYKIIEKRQSVAFWCNPISGHATLYWYQQILGQGPKLLIQFQNNGVVDDSQLPKDRFSAERLKGVDSTLKIQPAKLEDSAVYLCASSLGGTIGETQYFGPGTRLLVL.

The V call is TRBV7-3, the J call TRBJ2-3; no clear D. Trimming shortened V by 3 bases and J by 2 bases, and 18 bases separated the two germline ends. CDR3 length: 17 residues. Looked up from germline, CDR1 is SGHTA and CDR2 is FQGTGA. The CDR3 reads CASSLGSARPFTDTQYF. CDR3 in DNA: TGTGCCAGCAGCTTGGGTTCAGCCCGACCTTTCACAGATACGCAGTATTTT.